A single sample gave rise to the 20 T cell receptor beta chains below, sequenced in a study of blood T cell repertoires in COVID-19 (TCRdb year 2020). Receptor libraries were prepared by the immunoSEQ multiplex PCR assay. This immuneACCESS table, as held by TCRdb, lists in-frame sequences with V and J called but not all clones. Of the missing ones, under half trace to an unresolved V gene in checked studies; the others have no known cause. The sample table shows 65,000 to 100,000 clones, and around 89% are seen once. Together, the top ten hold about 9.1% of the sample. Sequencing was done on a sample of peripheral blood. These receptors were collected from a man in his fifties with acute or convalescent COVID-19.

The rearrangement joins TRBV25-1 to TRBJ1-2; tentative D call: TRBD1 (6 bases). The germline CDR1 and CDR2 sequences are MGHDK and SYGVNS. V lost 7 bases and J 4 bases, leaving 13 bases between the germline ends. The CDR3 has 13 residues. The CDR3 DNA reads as TGTGCCAGCAAAAAACAGGGTGGCTATGGCTACACCTTC. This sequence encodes CASKKQGGYGYTF.

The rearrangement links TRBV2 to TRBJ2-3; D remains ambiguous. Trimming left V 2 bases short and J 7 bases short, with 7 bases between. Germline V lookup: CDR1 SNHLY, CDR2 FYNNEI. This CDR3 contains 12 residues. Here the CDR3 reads CASSEQLNTQYF. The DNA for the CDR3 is TGTGCCAGCAGTGAACAACTTAATACGCAGTATTTT. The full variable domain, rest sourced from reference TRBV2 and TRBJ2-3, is EPEVTQTPSHQVTQMGQEVILRCVPISNHLYFYWYRQILGQKVEFLVSFYNNEISEKSEIFDDQFSVERPDGSNFTLKIRSTKLEDSAMYFCASSEQLNTQYFGPGTRLTVL.

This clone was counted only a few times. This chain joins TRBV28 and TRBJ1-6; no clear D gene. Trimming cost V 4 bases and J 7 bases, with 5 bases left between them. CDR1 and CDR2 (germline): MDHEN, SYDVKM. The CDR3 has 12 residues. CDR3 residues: CASSYTNSPLHF. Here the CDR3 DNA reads TGTGCCAGCAGTTACACGAATTCACCCCTCCACTTT.

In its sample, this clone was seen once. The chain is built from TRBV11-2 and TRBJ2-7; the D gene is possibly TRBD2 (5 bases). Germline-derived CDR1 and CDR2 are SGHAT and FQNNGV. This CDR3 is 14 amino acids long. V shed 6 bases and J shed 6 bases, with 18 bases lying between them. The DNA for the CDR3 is TGTGCCAGCAGACTAGAAACAGCGGCCGGCGAGCAGTACTTC. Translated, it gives CASRLETAAGEQYF.

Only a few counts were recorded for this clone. The CDR3 DNA reads TGTGCCAGCAGCGTCAAGCACCGGGACACTGAAGCTTTCTTT. Translation: CASSVKHRDTEAFF. J is TRBJ1-1 and V is TRBV9; no clear D gene. The CDR3 contains 14 residues. V dropped 2 bases and J dropped 3 bases, with 11 bases sitting between them. Germline CDR1 and CDR2: SGDLS and YYNGEE.

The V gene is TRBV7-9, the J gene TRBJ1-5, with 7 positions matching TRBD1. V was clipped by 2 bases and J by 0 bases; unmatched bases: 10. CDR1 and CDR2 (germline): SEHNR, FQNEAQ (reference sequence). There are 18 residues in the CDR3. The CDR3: CASSLNPTGIYSNQPQHF. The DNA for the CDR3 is TGTGCCAGCAGCTTAAATCCGACAGGGATATATAGCAATCAGCCCCAGCATTTT.

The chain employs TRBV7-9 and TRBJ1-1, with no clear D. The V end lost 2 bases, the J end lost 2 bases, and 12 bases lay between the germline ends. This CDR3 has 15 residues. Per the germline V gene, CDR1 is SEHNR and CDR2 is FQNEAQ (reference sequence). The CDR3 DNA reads TGTGCCAGCAGCTTAAGTTCAGGTATCAACACTGAAGCTTTCTTT. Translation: CASSLSSGINTEAFF.

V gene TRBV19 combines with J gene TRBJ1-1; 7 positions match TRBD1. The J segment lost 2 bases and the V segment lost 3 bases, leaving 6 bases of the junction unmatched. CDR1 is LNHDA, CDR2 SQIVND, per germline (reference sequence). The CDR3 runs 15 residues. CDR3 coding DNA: TGTGCCAGTAGTATCCAGGACAGGTCAAACACTGAAGCTTTCTTT. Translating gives CASSIQDRSNTEAFF.

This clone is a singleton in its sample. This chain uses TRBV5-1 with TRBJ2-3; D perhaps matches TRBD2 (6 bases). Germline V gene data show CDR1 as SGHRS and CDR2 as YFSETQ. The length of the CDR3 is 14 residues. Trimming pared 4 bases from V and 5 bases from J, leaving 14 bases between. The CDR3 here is CASSVAREVDTQYF. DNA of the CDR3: TGCGCCAGCAGCGTCGCCAGGGAGGTAGATACGCAGTATTTT. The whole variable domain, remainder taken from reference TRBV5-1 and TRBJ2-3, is KAGVTQTPRYLIKTRGQQVTLSCSPISGHRSVSWYQQTPGQGLQFLFEYFSETQRNKGNFPGRFSGRQFSNSRSEMNVSTLELGDSALYLCASSVAREVDTQYFGPGTRLTVL.

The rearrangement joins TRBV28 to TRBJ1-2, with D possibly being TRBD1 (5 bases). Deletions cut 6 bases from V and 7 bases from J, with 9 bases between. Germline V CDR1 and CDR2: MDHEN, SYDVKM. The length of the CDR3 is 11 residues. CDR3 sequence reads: CASRGRGGYTF. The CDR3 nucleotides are TGTGCCAGCAGGGGTAGGGGTGGCTACACCTTC.

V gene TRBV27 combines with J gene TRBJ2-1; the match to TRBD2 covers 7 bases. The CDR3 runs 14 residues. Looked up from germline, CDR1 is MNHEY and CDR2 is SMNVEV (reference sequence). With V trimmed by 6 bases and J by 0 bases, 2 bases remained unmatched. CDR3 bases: TGTGCCAGCAGGCGGGAGAACTCCTACAATGAGCAGTTCTTC. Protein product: CASRRENSYNEQFF.

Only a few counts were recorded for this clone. The CDR3 DNA sequence: TGCGCCAGCAGCTTGGACCAGGGTAGTAATTCACCCCTCCACTTT. This encodes CASSLDQGSNSPLHF. The V and J genes are TRBV5-1 and TRBJ1-6, with D perhaps matching TRBD1 (5 bases). This CDR3 has 15 residues. V lost 0 bases to trimming and J lost 6 bases, with 10 bases between them. Germline lookup yields CDR1 SGHRS and CDR2 YFSETQ. Using reference TRBV5-1 and TRBJ1-6 for the parts outside the CDR3, the full variable domain is KAGVTQTPRYLIKTRGQQVTLSCSPISGHRSVSWYQQTPGQGLQFLFEYFSETQRNKGNFPGRFSGRQFSNSRSEMNVSTLELGDSALYLCASSLDQGSNSPLHFGNGTRLTVT.

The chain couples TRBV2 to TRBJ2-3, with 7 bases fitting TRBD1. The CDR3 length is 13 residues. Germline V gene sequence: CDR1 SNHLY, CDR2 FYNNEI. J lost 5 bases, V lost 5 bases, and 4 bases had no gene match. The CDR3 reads CASSSTGRDTQYF. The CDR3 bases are TGTGCCAGCAGTTCGACAGGGCGAGATACGCAGTATTTT.

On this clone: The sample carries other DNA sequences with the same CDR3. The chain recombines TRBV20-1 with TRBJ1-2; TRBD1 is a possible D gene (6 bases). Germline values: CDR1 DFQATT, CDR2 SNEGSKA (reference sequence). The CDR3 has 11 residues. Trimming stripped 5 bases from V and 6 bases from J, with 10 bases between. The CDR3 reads CSAGAGDGYTF. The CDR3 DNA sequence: TGCAGTGCTGGGGCAGGGGATGGCTACACCTTC.

In nucleotides, the CDR3 is TGTGCCAGCAGCCAAGGCGGGGGGGCCGTAGATACGCAGTATTTT. It yields the protein CASSQGGGAVDTQYF. The chain links TRBV4-2 to TRBJ2-3; 9 nucleotides line up with TRBD2. V lost 1 base, J lost 5 bases, and 4 bases stayed unmatched. This CDR3 is 15 amino acids long. The germline V gene encodes CDR1 LGHNA and CDR2 YNFKEQ.

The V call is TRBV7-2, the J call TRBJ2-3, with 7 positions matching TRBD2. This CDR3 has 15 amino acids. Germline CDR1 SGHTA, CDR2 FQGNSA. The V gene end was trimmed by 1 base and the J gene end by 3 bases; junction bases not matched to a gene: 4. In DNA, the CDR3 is TGTGCCAGCAGCTTAGATGGGGGGGGAACAGATACGCAGTATTTT. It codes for CASSLDGGGTDTQYF.

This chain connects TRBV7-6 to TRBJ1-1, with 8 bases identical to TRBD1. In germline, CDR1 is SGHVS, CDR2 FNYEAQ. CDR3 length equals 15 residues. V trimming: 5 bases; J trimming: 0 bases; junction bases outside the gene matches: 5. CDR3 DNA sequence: TGTGCCAGCAGCCCAACGACAGGGGTGAACACTGAAGCTTTCTTT. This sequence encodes CASSPTTGVNTEAFF. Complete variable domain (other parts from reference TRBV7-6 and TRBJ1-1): GAGVSQSPRYKVTKRGQDVALRCDPISGHVSLYWYRQALGQGPEFLTYFNYEAQQDKSGLPNDRFSAERPEGSISTLTIQRTEQRDSAMYRCASSPTTGVNTEAFFGQGTRLTVV.

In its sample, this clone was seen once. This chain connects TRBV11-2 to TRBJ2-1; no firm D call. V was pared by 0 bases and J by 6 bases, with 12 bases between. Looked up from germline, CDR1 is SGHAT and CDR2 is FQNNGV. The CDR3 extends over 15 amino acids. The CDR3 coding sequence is TGTGCCAGCAGCTTAGAGCGGTTGCCTCTCAATGAGCAGTTCTTC. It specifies CASSLERLPLNEQFF.

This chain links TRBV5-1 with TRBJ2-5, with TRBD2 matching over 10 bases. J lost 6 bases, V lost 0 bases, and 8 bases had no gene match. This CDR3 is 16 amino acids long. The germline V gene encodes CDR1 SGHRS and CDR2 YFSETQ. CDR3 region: CASSLGSGGALQTQYF. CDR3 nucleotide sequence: TGCGCCAGCAGCTTGGGCAGCGGGGGGGCCCTGCAGACCCAGTACTTC.

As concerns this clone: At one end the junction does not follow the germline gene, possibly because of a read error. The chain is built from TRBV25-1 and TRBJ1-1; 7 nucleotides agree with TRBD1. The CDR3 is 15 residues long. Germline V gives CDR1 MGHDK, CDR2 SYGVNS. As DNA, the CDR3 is TGTGCCAGCAGTGCCAGGGGGGTTACGAACGCTGAAGCTTTCTTT. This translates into CASSARGVTNAEAFF.